This TCR beta chain is from a study of PD-1 blockade in classical Hodgkin lymphoma. Study-wide results and limits: Researchers reported that CD4+ TCR diversity, though not CD8+, rose significantly by C4D1. Lower baseline TCR diversity marked trial partial responders and progressors.

Assay used: immunoSEQ multiplex PCR; TCRdb lists only in-frame clones, some missing. Among about 64,000 clones listed, about 90% were seen once. Time point defined: cycle 4 day 1 (C4D1), after less than 7 weeks of nivolumab. Each patient experienced a relapse that followed autologous stem cell transplantation, and brentuximab vedotin exposure varied. Complete response, partial response or progressive disease made up the best responses. Points on this clone: What it binds is unknown.

This CDR3 comprises 16 residues. After removal of 3 bases from V and 6 bases from J, the junction contained 11 bases not matched to a gene. CDR1 SGHDT and CDR2 YYEEEE come from the germline V gene. V usage is TRBV5-6 and J usage is TRBJ2-1, with 8 bases fitting TRBD1. This clonotype was obtained from a human donor with classical Hodgkin lymphoma. This specimen was peripheral blood mononuclear cells (PBMCs), taken before the fourth cycle of nivolumab. DNA for the CDR3: TGTGCCAGCAGCTCGGAACAGCGGACAGGGTCCAATGAGCAGTTCTTC. Translated, it gives CASSSEQRTGSNEQFF.